Following are 27 T cell receptor beta chains from one sample sequenced in a study of spatial heterogeneity in lung cancer. Each CDR3 protein gets one entry after TCRdb re-called the 5' RACE reads with MiXCR. The repertoire consists of around 120,000 distinct CDR3 sequences, with 12% occurring once and the leading ten covering roughly 17%. Regarding time point: blood at routine non-recurrence follow-up after resection. TCRs were sequenced from unsorted whole RNA of tumor, nontumor lung or PBMC. This material consisted of PBMCs, taken at follow-up. Receptor source: a male donor with early-stage non-small cell lung cancer.

A few counts support this clonotype. V and J are TRBV29-1 and TRBJ1-2; D remains unclear. This CDR3 spans 11 amino acids. Germline lookup yields CDR1 SQVTM and CDR2 ANQGSEA. V lost 3 bases, J lost 5 bases, and 7 bases lay in between. DNA of the CDR3: TGCAGCGTTGATGACGGGTATGGCTACACCTTC. Translation: CSVDDGYGYTF.

This clonotype occurred many times. This sequence joins TRBV12-3 or TRBV12-4 and TRBJ2-1; 7 bases line up with TRBD1. Germline trimming cut 7 bases from V and 4 bases from J; bases unmatched to any gene: 10. The CDR3 totals 15 residues. CDR3 protein: CASTSTGPKYNEQFF. In nucleotides, the CDR3 is TGTGCCAGCACGTCGACAGGGCCGAAATACAATGAGCAGTTCTTC.

The table lists this clonotype with a count of one. The rearrangement uses TRBV5-1 and TRBJ1-1; D may be TRBD1 (6 bases). V was clipped by 4 bases and J by 5 bases, with 15 bases between them. Looked up from germline, CDR1 is SGHRS and CDR2 is YFSETQ. This CDR3 comprises 14 residues. CDR3 region: CASSQQGRRTEAFF. The CDR3 DNA is TGCGCCAGCAGCCAACAGGGAAGGAGGACTGAAGCTTTCTTT.

This clonotype showed up just a few times. The chain employs TRBV27 and TRBJ1-4; D gene unclear. The ends were cut back, 7 bases at V and 7 bases at J, with 19 bases in the middle. The CDR3 has 15 amino acids. Germline assignment: CDR1 MNHEY and CDR2 SMNVEV (reference sequence). This CDR3 reads CASTLFGWGGEKLFF. CDR3 coding DNA: TGTGCCAGCACCCTATTTGGGTGGGGAGGTGAAAAACTGTTTTTT. Using reference TRBV27 and TRBJ1-4 for the parts outside the CDR3, the full variable domain is EAQVTQNPRYLITVTGKKLTVTCSQNMNHEYMSWYRQDPGLGLRQIYYSMNVEVTDKGDVPEGYKVSRKEKRNFPLILESPSPNQTSLYFCASTLFGWGGEKLFFGSGTQLSVL.

This clonotype showed up many times. The gene calls are TRBV4-1 and TRBJ2-3; no definite D call. The CDR3 length is 12 residues. Germline V CDR1 and CDR2: MGHRA, YSYEKL. V was trimmed by 1 base and J by 3 bases, leaving 2 bases between them. CDR3 coding DNA: TGCGCCAGCAGCCAAGTTACAGATACGCAGTATTTT. Translating gives CASSQVTDTQYF.

This clonotype was seen ten or more times. V usage is TRBV9 and J usage is TRBJ2-3; D remains unclear. There are 12 residues in the CDR3. Trimming shortened V by 2 bases and J by 4 bases, and 5 bases separated the two germline ends. Germline V gene sequence: CDR1 SGDLS, CDR2 YYNGEE. The CDR3 spells CASSVSADTQYF. CDR3 DNA sequence: TGTGCCAGCAGCGTTTCGGCAGATACGCAGTATTTT.

This clonotype was recorded many times. The gene calls are TRBV29-1 and TRBJ2-2; D uncertain. The CDR3 has 14 residues. With 4 bases removed from V and 1 base from J, the gap between germline ends came to 10 bases. Germline V CDR1 and CDR2: SQVTM, ANQGSEA. The CDR3 DNA reads TGCAGCGTTGGAATCCAGGTGAACACCGGGGAGCTGTTTTTT. It codes for CSVGIQVNTGELFF.

The V call is TRBV28, the J call TRBJ2-7, with D perhaps matching TRBD1 or TRBD2 (6 bases each). CDR1 MDHEN and CDR2 SYDVKM come from the germline V gene. The length of the CDR3 is 15 residues. The ends were cut back, 5 bases at V and 1 base at J, with 15 bases in the middle. The CDR3 sequence: CASSPGSTGSYEQYF. The DNA for the CDR3 is TGTGCCAGCAGTCCCGGGAGCACAGGGTCCTACGAGCAGTACTTC.

This clonotype has a handful of counts. The J gene is TRBJ2-3, the V gene TRBV9; perhaps TRBD1 as D (5 bases). This CDR3 spans 13 amino acids. Trimming removed 3 bases at V and 5 bases at J, with 10 bases between. Germline V gene lookup returns CDR1 SGDLS and CDR2 YYNGEE. CDR3 amino acids: CASSAGAQDTQYF. CDR3 nucleotides: TGTGCCAGCAGCGCTGGGGCCCAAGATACGCAGTATTTT.

The genes are TRBV12-3 or TRBV12-4 and TRBJ2-5; tentative D call: TRBD1 (5 bases). The V end was cut by 4 bases, the J end by 2 bases, with 5 bases between. The CDR3 runs to 12 residues. The CDR3 here is CASSYRQETQYF. The CDR3, as DNA: TGTGCCAGCAGTTACAGGCAAGAGACCCAGTACTTC.

In this sample, this clonotype turned up a few times. The genes are TRBV28 and TRBJ2-4; D is unresolved. Germline V gives CDR1 MDHEN, CDR2 SYDVKM. The CDR3 sequence is 13 residues long. V was shortened by 6 bases and J by 7 bases, with 13 bases between the two germline ends. CDR3 residues: CASSPGDNNIQYF. CDR3 nucleotides: TGTGCCAGCAGCCCGGGTGACAATAACATTCAGTACTTC.

In its sample, this clonotype was seen many times. The CDR3 DNA follows: TGTGCCACCAGTGATCGAGGGAATCAGCCCCAGCATTTT. This encodes CATSDRGNQPQHF. The chain carries TRBV24-1 and TRBJ1-5; D gene unclear. This CDR3 is built from 13 residues. Germline assignment: CDR1 KGHDR and CDR2 SFDVKD. Trimming shortened V by 3 bases and J by 4 bases, and 6 bases separated the two germline ends.

The chain couples TRBV5-1 to TRBJ1-6; 7 nucleotides align to TRBD1. CDR3 size: 14 residues. V trimming: 7 bases; J trimming: 5 bases; junction bases outside the gene matches: 6. The germline gives CDR1 SGHRS, CDR2 YFSETQ. CDR3 nucleotides: TGCGCCAGCCGTGGGGACAGTCATAATTCACCCCTCCACTTT. Its protein is CASRGDSHNSPLHF.

CDR3: CASSLRRDSPLHF. The DNA for the CDR3 is TGTGCCAGCTCATTACGACGAGATTCACCCCTCCACTTT. The chain uses TRBV18 and TRBJ1-6; D is unresolved. The CDR3 totals 13 residues. V was trimmed by 5 bases and J by 8 bases, leaving 10 bases between them. Germline V lookup: CDR1 KGHSH, CDR2 LQKENI.

The genes are TRBV20-1 and TRBJ2-3; 13 nucleotides agree with TRBD2. Germline V gives CDR1 DFQATT, CDR2 SNEGSKA (reference sequence). The CDR3 is made up of 13 amino acids. J was trimmed by 7 bases and V by 6 bases; bases with no gene match: 4. This chain's CDR3 is CSAGTSGAHTQYF. As DNA, the CDR3 is TGCAGTGCCGGGACTAGCGGGGCCCATACGCAGTATTTT.

This clonotype was seen only a few times. This chain joins TRBV3-1 and TRBJ2-7; D possibly corresponds to TRBD1 (5 bases). Between the trimmed V and J ends, which lost 2 bases and 5 bases, there was a span of 7 bases. The CDR3 is 12 residues long. Germline CDR1 LGHDT, CDR2 YNNKEL (reference sequence). CDR3 sequence reads: CASSQSGHEQYF. CDR3 nucleotide sequence: TGTGCCAGCAGCCAATCAGGGCACGAGCAGTACTTC.

This clonotype was seen ten or more times. V usage is TRBV11-3 and J usage is TRBJ2-3, with D possibly being TRBD1 or TRBD2 (6 bases each). The CDR3 extends over 16 amino acids. V lost 3 bases and J 1 base, leaving 14 bases between the germline ends. Germline values: CDR1 SGHNT, CDR2 YENEEA. Written as DNA, the CDR3 is TGTGCCAGCAGCTTGGGGGGCCGGAGGGGCACAGATACGCAGTATTTT. This sequence encodes CASSLGGRRGTDTQYF.

This clonotype was counted ten times or more. The chain uses TRBV6-5 and TRBJ2-3, with D possibly called TRBD1 or TRBD2 (5 bases each). This CDR3 region has 15 residues. CDR1 MNHEY and CDR2 SVGAGI come from the germline V gene. V was pared by 0 bases and J by 0 bases, with 7 bases between. CDR3 sequence: CASSYSRDSTDTQYF. The CDR3 nucleotides read TGTGCCAGCAGTTACTCGAGGGACAGCACAGATACGCAGTATTTT.

This chain joins TRBV7-2 and TRBJ2-5, with a weak D call TRBD2 (7 bases). CDR1 and CDR2 (germline): SGHTA, FQGNSA. The CDR3 length is 14 residues. V was trimmed by 6 bases and J by 5 bases, leaving 16 bases between them. The CDR3 loop reads CASSGGGLVETQYF. DNA for the CDR3: TGTGCCAGCAGTGGCGGGGGCCTGGTGGAGACCCAGTACTTC.

This clonotype has just a few counts. The chain couples TRBV4-3 to TRBJ1-1, with D perhaps TRBD1 (5 bases). CDR3 length equals 15 residues. The germline V gene encodes CDR1 LGHNA and CDR2 YSLEER. Between the trimmed V and J ends, which lost 4 bases and 1 base, there was a span of 13 bases. CDR3 loop: CASSLDSQTNTEAFF. CDR3 coding DNA: TGCGCCAGCAGCCTAGACAGTCAGACGAACACTGAAGCTTTCTTT.

This clonotype was detected ten times or more. This chain joins TRBV27 and TRBJ1-6, with 7 nucleotides matching TRBD1. V gave up 3 bases and J gave up 0 bases; unmatched junction bases: 5. The CDR3 runs 17 residues. Germline V gene lookup returns CDR1 MNHEY and CDR2 SMNVEV (reference sequence). The CDR3 DNA is TGTGCCAGCAGTTTGAAGACAGGGAGCTCCTATAATTCACCCCTCCACTTT. Its protein is CASSLKTGSSYNSPLHF.

This clonotype was seen many times. The chain joins TRBV29-1 to TRBJ2-7; D is unclear. V was trimmed by 7 bases and J by 5 bases, leaving 15 bases between them. The CDR3 contains 12 residues. Per germline, CDR1 SQVTM and CDR2 ANQGSEA. In DNA, the CDR3 is TGCAGCGCCCGAGACCCTGGGGACGAGCAGTACTTC. It codes for CSARDPGDEQYF.

This clonotype was seen at least ten times. J is TRBJ2-1 and V is TRBV29-1; TRBD2 matches 7 bases. CDR1 is SQVTM and CDR2 is ANQGSEA in the germline V gene. The CDR3 covers 14 residues. V was clipped by 7 bases and J by 5 bases; unmatched bases: 11. The CDR3 DNA reads as TGCAGCGCCGTCCCAGCGGGAACTAACAATGAGCAGTTCTTC. It translates to CSAVPAGTNNEQFF.

This sequence joins TRBV29-1 and TRBJ2-7; maybe TRBD1 (6 bases). The CDR3 has 13 amino acids. Germline V lookup: CDR1 SQVTM, CDR2 ANQGSEA. Trimming took off 5 bases at V and 1 base at J, with 12 bases between the two ends. The CDR3 spells CSVRGGESYEQYF. The CDR3 DNA reads TGCAGCGTTAGAGGGGGAGAGTCCTACGAGCAGTACTTC.

Many counts were recorded for this clonotype. This chain uses TRBV7-2 with TRBJ1-5; no firm D call. This CDR3 region has 13 residues. V was shortened by 5 bases and J by 7 bases, with 12 bases between the two germline ends. Germline CDR1 is SGHTA and CDR2 is FQGNSA. CDR3 in amino acids: CASSQRSFQPQHF. In nucleotides, the CDR3 is TGTGCCAGCAGCCAACGGTCCTTCCAGCCCCAGCATTTT.

This clonotype has a handful of counts. This rearrangement joins TRBV7-6 to TRBJ2-7; no definite D call. V gave up 0 bases and J gave up 6 bases, with 9 bases separating them. The germline gives CDR1 SGHVS, CDR2 FNYEAQ. The CDR3 sequence is 13 residues long. The CDR3 DNA follows: TGTGCCAGCAGCTTAGCGCAACGCGGCGAGCAGTACTTC. Translating it yields CASSLAQRGEQYF.

The V call is TRBV5-1, the J call TRBJ2-3; no reliable D call. CDR1 SGHRS and CDR2 YFSETQ come from the germline V gene. Trimming removed 4 bases from V and 0 bases from J, with 6 bases in between. This CDR3 is built from 13 residues. The CDR3 DNA reads TGCGCCAGCAGCACGGTGAGCACAGATACGCAGTATTTT. It is translated as CASSTVSTDTQYF. The variable domain in full, with the rest retrieved from reference TRBV5-1 and TRBJ2-3, is KAGVTQTPRYLIKTRGQQVTLSCSPISGHRSVSWYQQTPGQGLQFLFEYFSETQRNKGNFPGRFSGRQFSNSRSEMNVSTLELGDSALYLCASSTVSTDTQYFGPGTRLTVL.